This section outlines one TCR beta chain sequence together with its context. Its target is unknown. This entry is derived from a study of OX40 agonist ivuxolimab in advanced cancers. TCRdb keeps only in-frame clones here, not all; method: immunoSEQ multiplex PCR. The sample has about 33,000 clones; roughly 68% are singletons. Regarding the study as a whole: CD4+ and CD8+ blood T cells expanded clonally by week 6 at 0.1 to 3.0 mg/kg.

Trimming removed 3 bases from V and 4 bases from J, with 11 bases in between. CDR3 length equals 14 residues. Germline V gene data show CDR1 as SGHVS and CDR2 as FQNEAQ. The sequencing here drew on CD4+ or CD8+ T cells sorted from blood, taken in a trial of the OX40 agonist ivuxolimab. This TCR was recovered from an adult with an advanced solid tumor such as melanoma, head and neck, liver or kidney cancer. The rearrangement uses TRBV7-8 and TRBJ2-3; D call uncertain. The CDR3 here is CASSLKGLSDTQYF. The CDR3 DNA is TGTGCCAGCAGCTTGAAGGGCCTTTCAGATACGCAGTATTTT.